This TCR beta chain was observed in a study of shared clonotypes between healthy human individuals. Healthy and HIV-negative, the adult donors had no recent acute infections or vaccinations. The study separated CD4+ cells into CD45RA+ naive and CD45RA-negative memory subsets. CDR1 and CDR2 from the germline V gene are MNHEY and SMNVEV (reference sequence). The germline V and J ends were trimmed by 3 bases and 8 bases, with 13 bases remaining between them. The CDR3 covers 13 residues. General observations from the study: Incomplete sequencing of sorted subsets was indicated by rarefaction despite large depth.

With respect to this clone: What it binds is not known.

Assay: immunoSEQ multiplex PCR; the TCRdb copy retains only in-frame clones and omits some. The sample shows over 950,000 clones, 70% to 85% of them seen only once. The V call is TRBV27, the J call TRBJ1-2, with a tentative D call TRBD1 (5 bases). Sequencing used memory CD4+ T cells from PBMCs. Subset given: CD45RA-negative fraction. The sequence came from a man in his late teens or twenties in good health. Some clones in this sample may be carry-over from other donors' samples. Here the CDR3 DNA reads TGTGCCAGCAGTTTTCGTTCGGGGGGGGGCTACACCTTC. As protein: CASSFRSGGGYTF.